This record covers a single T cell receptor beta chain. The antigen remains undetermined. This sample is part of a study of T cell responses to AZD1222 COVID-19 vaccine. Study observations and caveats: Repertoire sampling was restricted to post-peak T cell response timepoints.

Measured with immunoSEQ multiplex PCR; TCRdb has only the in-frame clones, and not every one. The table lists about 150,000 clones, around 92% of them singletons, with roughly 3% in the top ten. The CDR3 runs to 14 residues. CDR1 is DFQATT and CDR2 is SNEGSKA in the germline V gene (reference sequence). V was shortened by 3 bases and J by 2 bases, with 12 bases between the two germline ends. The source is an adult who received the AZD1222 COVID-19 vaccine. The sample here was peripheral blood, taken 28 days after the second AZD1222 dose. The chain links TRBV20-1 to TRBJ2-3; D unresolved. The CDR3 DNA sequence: TGCAGTGCTAGTAGGAAGGGCCTCACAGATACGCAGTATTTT. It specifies CSASRKGLTDTQYF.